One sample yielded the 9 T cell receptor beta chains listed below, sequenced in a study of naive and memory T cell subsets. Study-wide points: Especially in CD8 cells, naive repertoires contained a few larger clonotypes, possibly CD45RA-re-expressing memory cells.

The antigens these receptors bind are not known. Both TRBC1 and TRBC2 were covered by a beta constant-region primer of two equimolar oligonucleotides. Ligated cDNA was amplified by four rounds of PCR with nested alpha and beta constant-region primers and SP2. TCRdb redid the calling of the UMI-ligation and nested PCR reads with MiXCR, one entry per CDR3 protein. The table shows approximately 150,000 distinct CDR3 sequences, with roughly 22% occurring only once. Sequencing was carried out using naive CD4+ T cells from blood. All receptors derive from a human donor in good health.

This clonotype has ten or more counts. The gene calls are TRBV18 and TRBJ2-2, with D maybe TRBD2 (6 bases). Germline V CDR1 and CDR2: KGHSH, LQKENI. The CDR3 extends over 15 amino acids. V was clipped by 3 bases and J by 3 bases, with 11 bases between them. The CDR3 nucleotides read TGTGCCAGCTCACCTGGAGGGCCTGACACCGGGGAGCTGTTTTTT. It codes for CASSPGGPDTGELFF.

This chain connects TRBV12-3 or TRBV12-4 to TRBJ1-5, with D maybe TRBD1 (5 bases). V dropped 1 base and J dropped 5 bases, with 12 bases sitting between them. The CDR3 length is 15 residues. This CDR3 is CASSLVAQGYQPQHF. CDR3 nucleotides: TGTGCCAGCAGTTTAGTTGCGCAGGGCTATCAGCCCCAGCATTTT.

This clonotype was observed a few times. CDR3 sequence (DNA): TGTGCCAGCAGTCAACAGGGAACCACAGATACGCAGTATTTT. This gives the protein CASSQQGTTDTQYF. The chain links TRBV7-9 to TRBJ2-3, with D maybe TRBD1 (6 bases). Germline V gene lookup returns CDR1 SEHNR and CDR2 FQNEAQ (reference sequence). Trimming removed 6 bases at V and 2 bases at J, with 12 bases between. The CDR3 is 14 amino acids.

The V and J genes are TRBV12-3 or TRBV12-4 and TRBJ1-6; D possibly corresponds to TRBD1 (5 bases). CDR3 length: 14 residues. The V end lost 2 bases, the J end lost 8 bases, and 10 bases lay between the germline ends. Here the CDR3 reads CASSLQGKDSPLHF. The CDR3 nucleotides read TGTGCCAGCAGTTTACAGGGAAAGGATTCACCCCTCCACTTT.

V is TRBV6-5 and J is TRBJ1-3, with D unclear. Per the germline V gene, CDR1 is MNHEY and CDR2 is SVGAGI. The CDR3 length is 13 residues. The germline V and J ends were trimmed by 0 bases and 4 bases, with 4 bases remaining between them. The CDR3: CASSYSSGNTIYF. The CDR3 bases are TGTGCCAGCAGTTACTCATCAGGAAACACCATATATTTT.

This chain links TRBV12-3 or TRBV12-4 with TRBJ1-1; 8 nucleotides line up with TRBD1. This CDR3 contains 18 residues. Trimming removed 6 bases from V and 3 bases from J; junction bases left unmatched: 18. CDR3 sequence reads: CASRPPGQGRVRDTEAFF. DNA of the CDR3: TGTGCCAGCAGACCCCCAGGACAGGGTAGGGTTCGGGACACTGAAGCTTTCTTT.

The rearrangement uses TRBV7-2 and TRBJ2-1; TRBD2 aligns across 15 bases. CDR3 length: 17 residues. Germline V lookup: CDR1 SGHTA, CDR2 FQGNSA. V shed 1 base, J shed 4 bases, and the junction held 2 bases outside the gene matches. The DNA of the CDR3 is TGTGCCAGCAGCTTAGGGGGACTAGCGGGGGGATACAATGAGCAGTTCTTC. It is translated as CASSLGGLAGGYNEQFF.

V usage is TRBV7-9 and J usage is TRBJ1-1; no reliable D call. Trimming stripped 5 bases from V and 5 bases from J, with 12 bases between. This CDR3 comprises 13 residues. The germline gives CDR1 SEHNR, CDR2 FQNEAQ (reference sequence). The CDR3, as DNA: TGTGCCAGCAGCCTCCAGTGGGGTACTGAAGCTTTCTTT. Translated, it gives CASSLQWGTEAFF.

This clonotype has ten or more counts. J is TRBJ2-7 and V is TRBV11-2; D unclear. Germline loops: CDR1 SGHAT, CDR2 FQNNGV. V lost 0 bases to trimming and J lost 4 bases, with 4 bases between them. The CDR3 covers 12 residues. This CDR3 reads CASSLDHYEQYF. The CDR3 DNA follows: TGTGCCAGCAGCTTAGACCATTACGAGCAGTACTTC.